This is a list of T cell receptor beta chains from one sample in a study of persistence of HIV-infected CD4 T cells. Antigen specificity for these receptors is unknown. This table comes from immunoSEQ multiplex PCR, and its TCRdb copy is limited to in-frame clones, with some not included. The profile shows tens of thousands of clones, around 80% of them singletons. The sample here was CD4+ T cells sorted from PBMCs after roughly 20-hour stimulation, taken from a patient who received antiretroviral therapy. The receptors derive from an adult man with HIV who was CMV-seropositive. CDR3s include the opening cysteine and the closing phenylalanine or tryptophan. D genes are given only for firm matches. Clone size is stated in some rows and not others, as once, few, many or a class when expanded.

V,J,size,D,CDR3,DNA
TRBV3-1/TRBV3-2,TRBJ1-4,NA,NA,CASSTSGGNEKLFF,TGTGCCAGCAGCACAAGTGGGGGTAATGAAAAACTGTTTTTT
TRBV6-5,TRBJ2-7,few,NA,CASPPILYEQYF,TGTGCCAGCCCTCCGATCCTCTACGAGCAGTACTTC
TRBV10-3,TRBJ1-4,NA,NA,CAISAVAGGKDNEKLFF,TGTGCCATCAGTGCGGTTGCGGGGGGCAAGGATAATGAAAAACTGTTTTTT
TRBV6-1,TRBJ2-1,NA,TRBD2,CASEGERGGDEQFF,TGTGCCAGCGAGGGGGAGCGGGGGGGCGATGAGCAGTTCTTC
TRBV6-1,TRBJ1-1,few,NA,CATKGEFNEAFF,TGTGCCACTAAGGGCGAGTTTAATGAAGCTTTCTTT
TRBV5-1,TRBJ1-5,once,TRBD1,CASSREGQGDQPQHF,TGCGCCAGCAGCCGGGAGGGACAGGGTGATCAGCCCCAGCATTTT
TRBV10-2,TRBJ2-1,NA,TRBD1,CASSPGGNEQFF,TGCGCCAGCAGTCCAGGGGGCAATGAGCAGTTCTTC
TRBV6-5,TRBJ2-1,once,NA,CASSLINEQFF,TGTGCCAGCAGTTTGATCAATGAGCAGTTCTTC
TRBV19,TRBJ1-2,NA,NA,CASSIRDNYGYTF,TGTGCCAGTAGTATACGGGACAACTATGGCTACACCTTC
TRBV7-9,TRBJ2-7,NA,NA,CASSYLPGTEQYF,TGTGCCAGCTCCTACCTCCCCGGTACCGAGCAGTACTTC
TRBV19,TRBJ2-3,NA,NA,CASSADRVKDTQYF,TGTGCCAGTAGTGCCGACAGAGTGAAAGATACGCAGTATTTT
TRBV28,TRBJ1-4,NA,TRBD1,CASSTTGGATNEKLFF,TGTGCCAGCAGTACGACAGGGGGCGCGACTAATGAAAAACTGTTTTTT
TRBV7-9,TRBJ2-7,NA,TRBD2,CASGSSGGSHEQYF,TGTGCCAGCGGATCTAGCGGGGGGTCCCACGAGCAGTACTTC
TRBV2,TRBJ1-5,NA,NA,CASSEGLRALSQPQHF,TGTGCCAGCAGTGAGGGACTCCGAGCTCTATCTCAGCCCCAGCATTTT
TRBV6-5,TRBJ1-2,NA,TRBD1,CASRRGQGGGYTF,TGTGCCAGCAGACGCGGACAGGGTGGTGGCTACACCTTC
TRBV27,TRBJ1-2,NA,TRBD1,CASSRQGSSYGYTF,TGTGCCAGCAGTAGACAGGGGTCGAGCTATGGCTACACCTTC
TRBV2,TRBJ2-2,NA,TRBD2,CASRGLAGTGELFF,TGTGCCAGCAGAGGACTAGCAGGAACCGGGGAGCTGTTTTTT
TRBV7-8,TRBJ2-1,NA,TRBD1,CASSSGQGAINEQFF,TGTGCCAGCAGCTCAGGACAGGGGGCGATCAATGAGCAGTTCTTC
TRBV3-1/TRBV3-2,TRBJ1-2,NA,TRBD1,CASSKEIDRGANGYTF,TGTGCCAGCAGCAAAGAGATAGACAGGGGGGCGAACGGCTACACCTTC
TRBV5-1,TRBJ2-1,NA,TRBD1,CASSLGNRGPEQFF,TGCGCCAGCAGCTTGGGTAACAGGGGTCCAGAACAGTTCTTC
TRBV6-6,TRBJ1-2,NA,TRBD1,CASRSGTGGDYGYTF,TGTGCCAGCAGGTCCGGGACAGGGGGCGACTATGGCTACACCTTC
TRBV18,TRBJ1-2,NA,TRBD1,CASSKSTGEYGYTF,TGTGCCAGCTCCAAAAGTACAGGGGAGTATGGCTACACCTTC
TRBV2,TRBJ2-1,NA,NA,CASTSDSQNEQFF,TGTGCCAGCACCTCGGACAGTCAGAATGAGCAGTTCTTC
TRBV5-4,TRBJ2-3,NA,TRBD1,CASSAGTGSTDTQYF,TGTGCCAGCAGCGCGGGGACAGGGAGCACAGATACGCAGTATTTT
TRBV19,TRBJ2-7,few,TRBD1,CASSRTRDRSSYEQYF,TGTGCCAGTAGTAGAACCCGGGACAGGAGCTCCTACGAGCAGTACTTC
TRBV5-1,TRBJ2-3,NA,NA,CASNREGTWGTDTQYF,TGCGCCAGCAACCGAGAGGGAACATGGGGCACAGATACGCAGTATTTT
TRBV6-5,TRBJ1-2,NA,TRBD1,CASSYGQGRVSGYTF,TGTGCCAGCAGTTACGGACAGGGTCGGGTTAGTGGCTACACCTTC
TRBV9,TRBJ2-7,NA,NA,CASSARGDRAYEQYF,TGTGCCAGCAGCGCCAGGGGGGACAGAGCCTACGAGCAGTACTTC
TRBV4-1,TRBJ2-1,NA,TRBD1,CASSQRLTGESYNEQFF,TGCGCCAGCAGCCAGCGACTGACAGGGGAGTCCTACAATGAGCAGTTCTTC